Sequencing of this TCR beta chain was carried out in a study of identifying expanded T cells in peripheral blood. V was pared by 4 bases and J by 4 bases, with 5 bases of the junction left unmatched. Germline CDR1 is SGHAT and CDR2 is FQNNGV. The CDR3 extends over 15 amino acids. Notes on the study in general: Across healthy donors, higher total template counts meant significantly greater approximately 2-week count variance.

About this clone: Antigen unknown.

This table comes from immunoSEQ multiplex PCR, and its TCRdb copy is limited to in-frame clones, with some not included. The sample has 90,000 or so clones, approximately 86% seen once. Collection occurred without any documented infections or immune events in donors. V usage is TRBV11-2 and J usage is TRBJ1-3, with 9 positions matching TRBD1. The specimen was blood. This TCR came from a person between 18 and 69 years old in good health. CDR3 DNA: TGTGCCAGCAGCTCCTGGACAGGGGTGGGAAACACCATATATTTT. Its translation is CASSSWTGVGNTIYF.